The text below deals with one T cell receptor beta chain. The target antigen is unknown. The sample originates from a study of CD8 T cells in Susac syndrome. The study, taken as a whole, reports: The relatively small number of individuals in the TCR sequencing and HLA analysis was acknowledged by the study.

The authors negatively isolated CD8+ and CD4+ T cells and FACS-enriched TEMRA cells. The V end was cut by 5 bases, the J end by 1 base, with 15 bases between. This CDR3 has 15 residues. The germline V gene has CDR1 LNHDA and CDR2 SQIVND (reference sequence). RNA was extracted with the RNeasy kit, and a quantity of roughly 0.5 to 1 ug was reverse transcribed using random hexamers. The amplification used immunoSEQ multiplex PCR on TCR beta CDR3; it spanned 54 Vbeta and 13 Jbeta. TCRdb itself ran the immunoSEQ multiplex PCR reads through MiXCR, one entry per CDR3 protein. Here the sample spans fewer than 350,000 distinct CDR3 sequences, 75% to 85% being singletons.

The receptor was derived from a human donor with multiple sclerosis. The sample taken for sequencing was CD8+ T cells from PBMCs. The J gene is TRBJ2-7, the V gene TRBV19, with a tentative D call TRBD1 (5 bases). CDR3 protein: CASSSLGPSSYEQYF. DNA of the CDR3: TGTGCCAGTAGTTCATTGGGGCCAAGTTCCTACGAGCAGTACTTC.